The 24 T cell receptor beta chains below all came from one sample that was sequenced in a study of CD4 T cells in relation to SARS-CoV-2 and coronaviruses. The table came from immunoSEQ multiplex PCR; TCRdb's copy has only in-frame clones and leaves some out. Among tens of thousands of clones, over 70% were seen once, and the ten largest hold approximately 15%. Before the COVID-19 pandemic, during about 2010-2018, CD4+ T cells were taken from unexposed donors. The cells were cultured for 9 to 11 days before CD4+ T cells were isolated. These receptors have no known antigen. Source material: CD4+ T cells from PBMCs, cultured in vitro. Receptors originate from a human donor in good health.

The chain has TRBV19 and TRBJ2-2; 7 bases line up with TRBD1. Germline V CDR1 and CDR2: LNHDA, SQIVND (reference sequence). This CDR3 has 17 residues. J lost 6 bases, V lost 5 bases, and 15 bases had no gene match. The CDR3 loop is CASSGDRASPGPGELFF. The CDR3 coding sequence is TGTGCCAGTAGTGGTGACAGGGCGTCTCCAGGGCCCGGGGAGCTGTTTTTT.

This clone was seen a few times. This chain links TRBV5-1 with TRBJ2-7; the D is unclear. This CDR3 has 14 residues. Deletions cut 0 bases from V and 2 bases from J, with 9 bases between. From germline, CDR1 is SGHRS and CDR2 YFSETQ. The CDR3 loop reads CASSLATAAYEQYF. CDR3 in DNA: TGCGCCAGCAGCTTGGCCACCGCGGCCTACGAGCAGTACTTC.

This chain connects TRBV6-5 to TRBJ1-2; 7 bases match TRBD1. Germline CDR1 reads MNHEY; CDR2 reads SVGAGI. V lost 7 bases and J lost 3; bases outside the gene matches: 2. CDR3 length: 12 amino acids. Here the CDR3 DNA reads TGTGCCAGCAAAGACAGGGACTATGGCTACACCTTC. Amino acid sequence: CASKDRDYGYTF.

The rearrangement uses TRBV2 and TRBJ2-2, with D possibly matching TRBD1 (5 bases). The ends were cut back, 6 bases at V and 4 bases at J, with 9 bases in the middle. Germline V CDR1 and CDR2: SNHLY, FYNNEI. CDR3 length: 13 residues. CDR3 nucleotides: TGTGCCAGCAGGGCGGACACCACCGGGGAGCTGTTTTTT. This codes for CASRADTTGELFF. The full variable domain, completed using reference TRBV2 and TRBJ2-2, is EPEVTQTPSHQVTQMGQEVILRCVPISNHLYFYWYRQILGQKVEFLVSFYNNEISEKSEIFDDQFSVERPDGSNFTLKIRSTKLEDSAMYFCASRADTTGELFFGEGSRLTVL.

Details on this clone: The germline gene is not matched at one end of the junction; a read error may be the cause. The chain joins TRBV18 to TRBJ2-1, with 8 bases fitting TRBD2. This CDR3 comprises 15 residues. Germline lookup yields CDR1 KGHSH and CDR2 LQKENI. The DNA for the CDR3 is TGTGCCAGCTCACCTTCAGCGGGAGTCTACGATGAGCAGTTCTTC. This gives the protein CASSPSAGVYDEQFF. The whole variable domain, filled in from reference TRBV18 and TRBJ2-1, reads NAGVMQNPRHLVRRRGQEARLRCSPMKGHSHVYWYRQLPEEGLKFMVYLQKENIIDESGMPKERFSAEFPKEGPSILRIQQVVRGDSAAYFCASSPSAGVYDEQFFGPGTRLTVL.

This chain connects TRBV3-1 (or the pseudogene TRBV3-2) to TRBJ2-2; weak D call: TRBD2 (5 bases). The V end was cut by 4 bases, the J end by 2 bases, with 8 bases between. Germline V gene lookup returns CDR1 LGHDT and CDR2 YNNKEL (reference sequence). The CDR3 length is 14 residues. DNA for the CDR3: TGTGCCAGCAGCCTGGACTCTAACACCGGGGAGCTGTTTTTT. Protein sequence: CASSLDSNTGELFF.

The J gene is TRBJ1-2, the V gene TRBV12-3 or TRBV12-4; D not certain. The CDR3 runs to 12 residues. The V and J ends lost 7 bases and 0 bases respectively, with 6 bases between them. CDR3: CASKTPNYGYTF. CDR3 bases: TGTGCCAGCAAAACACCTAACTATGGCTACACCTTC.

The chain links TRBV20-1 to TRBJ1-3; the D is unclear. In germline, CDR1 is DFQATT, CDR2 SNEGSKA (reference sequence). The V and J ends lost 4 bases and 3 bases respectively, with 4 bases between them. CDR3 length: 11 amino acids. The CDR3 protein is CSATGGNTIYF. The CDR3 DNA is TGCAGTGCTACTGGTGGAAACACCATATATTTT.

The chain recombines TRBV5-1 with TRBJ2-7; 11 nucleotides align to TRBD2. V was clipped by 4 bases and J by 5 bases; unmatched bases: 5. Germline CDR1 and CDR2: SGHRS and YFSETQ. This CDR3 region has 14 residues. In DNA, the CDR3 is TGCGCCAGCAGCGACACTAGCGGGAGTAACGAGCAGTACTTC. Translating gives CASSDTSGSNEQYF.

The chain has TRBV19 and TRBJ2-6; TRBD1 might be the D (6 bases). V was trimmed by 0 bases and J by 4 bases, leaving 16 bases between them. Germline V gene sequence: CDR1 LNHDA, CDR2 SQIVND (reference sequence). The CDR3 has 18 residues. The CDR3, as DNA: TGTGCCAGTAGTATAGATCGGTGGGCAGGGGCAGGGGCCAACGTCCTGACTTTC. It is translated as CASSIDRWAGAGANVLTF. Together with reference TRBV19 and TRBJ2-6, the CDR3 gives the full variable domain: DGGITQSPKYLFRKEGQNVTLSCEQNLNHDAMYWYRQDPGQGLRLIYYSQIVNDFQKGDIAEGYSVSREKKESFPLTVTSAQKNPTAFYLCASSIDRWAGAGANVLTFGAGSRLTVL.

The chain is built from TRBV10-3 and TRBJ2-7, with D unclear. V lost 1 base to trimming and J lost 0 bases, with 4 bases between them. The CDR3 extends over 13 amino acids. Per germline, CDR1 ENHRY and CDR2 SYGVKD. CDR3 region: CAISELASYEQYF. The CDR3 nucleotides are TGTGCCATCAGTGAGTTGGCCTCCTACGAGCAGTACTTC.

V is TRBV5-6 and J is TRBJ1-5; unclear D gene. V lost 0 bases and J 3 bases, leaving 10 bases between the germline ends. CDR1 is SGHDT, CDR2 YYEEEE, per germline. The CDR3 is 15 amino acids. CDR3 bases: TGTGCCAGCAGCTTGGGATTTCGGGACAATCAGCCCCAGCATTTT. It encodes CASSLGFRDNQPQHF.

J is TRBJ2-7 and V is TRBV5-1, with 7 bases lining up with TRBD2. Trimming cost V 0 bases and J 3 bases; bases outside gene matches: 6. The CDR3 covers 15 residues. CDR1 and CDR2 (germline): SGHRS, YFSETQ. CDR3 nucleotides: TGCGCCAGCAGCTTGGCTGGACGGGGGGTCTACGAGCAGTACTTC. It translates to CASSLAGRGVYEQYF.

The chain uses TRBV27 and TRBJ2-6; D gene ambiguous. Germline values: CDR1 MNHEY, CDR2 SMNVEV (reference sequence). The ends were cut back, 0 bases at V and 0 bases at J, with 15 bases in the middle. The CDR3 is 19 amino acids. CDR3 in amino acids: CASSLSFERLGSGANVLTF. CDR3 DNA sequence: TGTGCCAGCAGTTTATCGTTTGAGAGGTTGGGCTCTGGGGCCAACGTCCTGACTTTC. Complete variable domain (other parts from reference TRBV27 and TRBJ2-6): EAQVTQNPRYLITVTGKKLTVTCSQNMNHEYMSWYRQDPGLGLRQIYYSMNVEVTDKGDVPEGYKVSRKEKRNFPLILESPSPNQTSLYFCASSLSFERLGSGANVLTFGAGSRLTVL.

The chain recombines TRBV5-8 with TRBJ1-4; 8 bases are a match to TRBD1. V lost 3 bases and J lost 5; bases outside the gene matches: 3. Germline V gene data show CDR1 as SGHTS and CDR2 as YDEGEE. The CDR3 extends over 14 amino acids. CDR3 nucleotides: TGTGCCAGCAGCTCCGGACAGGGCAATGAAAAACTGTTTTTT. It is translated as CASSSGQGNEKLFF. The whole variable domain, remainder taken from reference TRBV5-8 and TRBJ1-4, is EAGVTQSPTHLIKTRGQQATLRCSPISGHTSVYWYQQALGLGLQFLLWYDEGEERNRGNFPPRFSGRQFPNYSSELNVNALELEDSALYLCASSSGQGNEKLFFGSGTQLSVL.

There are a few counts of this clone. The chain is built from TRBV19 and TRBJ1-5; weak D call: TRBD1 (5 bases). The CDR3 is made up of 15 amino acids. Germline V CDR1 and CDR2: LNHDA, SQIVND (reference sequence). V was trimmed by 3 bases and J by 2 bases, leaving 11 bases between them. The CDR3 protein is CASSMGGTRNQPQHF. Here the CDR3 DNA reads TGTGCCAGTAGTATGGGGGGTACCCGCAATCAGCCCCAGCATTTT.

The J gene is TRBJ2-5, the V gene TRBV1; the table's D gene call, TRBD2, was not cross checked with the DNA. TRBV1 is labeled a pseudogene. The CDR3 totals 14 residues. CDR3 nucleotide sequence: TGCACCAGCAGCCAGGTAGGGAGGAGGGAGACCCAGTACTTC. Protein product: CTSSQVGRRETQYF.

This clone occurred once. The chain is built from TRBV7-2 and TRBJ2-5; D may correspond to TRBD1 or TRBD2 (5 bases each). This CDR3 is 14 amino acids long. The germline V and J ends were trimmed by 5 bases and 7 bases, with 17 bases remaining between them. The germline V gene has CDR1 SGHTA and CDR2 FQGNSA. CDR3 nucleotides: TGTGCCAGCAGCCCGGGGACGGTCCTAGGGACCCAGTACTTC. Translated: CASSPGTVLGTQYF.

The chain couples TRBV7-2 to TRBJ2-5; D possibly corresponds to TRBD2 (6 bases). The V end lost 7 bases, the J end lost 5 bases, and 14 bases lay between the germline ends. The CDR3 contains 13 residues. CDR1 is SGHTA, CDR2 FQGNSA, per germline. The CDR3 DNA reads TGTGCCAGCACCGCGGGACCAGGGGAGACCCAGTACTTC. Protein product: CASTAGPGETQYF.

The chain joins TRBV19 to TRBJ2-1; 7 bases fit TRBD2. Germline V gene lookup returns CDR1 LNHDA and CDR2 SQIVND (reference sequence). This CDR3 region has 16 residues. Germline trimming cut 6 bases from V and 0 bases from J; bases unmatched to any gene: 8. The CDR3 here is CASSGILASSYNEQFF. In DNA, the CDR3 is TGTGCCAGTAGCGGCATACTAGCGAGCTCCTACAATGAGCAGTTCTTC.

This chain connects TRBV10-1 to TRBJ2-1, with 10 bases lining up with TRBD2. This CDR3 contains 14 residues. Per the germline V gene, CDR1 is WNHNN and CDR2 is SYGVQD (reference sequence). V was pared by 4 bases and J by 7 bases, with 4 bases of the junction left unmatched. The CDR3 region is CASSASGRENEQFF. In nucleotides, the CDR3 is TGCGCCAGCAGTGCCAGCGGGAGGGAAAATGAGCAGTTCTTC.

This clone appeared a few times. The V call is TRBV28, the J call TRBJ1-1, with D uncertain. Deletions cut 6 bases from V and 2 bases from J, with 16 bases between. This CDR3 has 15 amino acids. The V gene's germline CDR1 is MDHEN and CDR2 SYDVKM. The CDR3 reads CASSWMGRANTEAFF. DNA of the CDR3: TGTGCCAGCAGCTGGATGGGAAGGGCTAACACTGAAGCTTTCTTT.

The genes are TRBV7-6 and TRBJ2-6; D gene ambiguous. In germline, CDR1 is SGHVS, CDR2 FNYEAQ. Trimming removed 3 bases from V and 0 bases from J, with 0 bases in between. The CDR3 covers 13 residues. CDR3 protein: CASSFSGANVLTF. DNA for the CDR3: TGTGCCAGCAGCTTCTCTGGGGCCAACGTCCTGACTTTC.

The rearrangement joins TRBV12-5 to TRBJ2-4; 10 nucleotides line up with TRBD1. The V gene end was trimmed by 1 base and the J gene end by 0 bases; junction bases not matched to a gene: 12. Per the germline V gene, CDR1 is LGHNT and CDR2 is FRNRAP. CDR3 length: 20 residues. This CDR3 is CASGLAYWGTGDPAKNIQYF. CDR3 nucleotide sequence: TGTGCTAGTGGTTTGGCCTATTGGGGGACAGGGGATCCAGCCAAAAACATTCAGTACTTC.